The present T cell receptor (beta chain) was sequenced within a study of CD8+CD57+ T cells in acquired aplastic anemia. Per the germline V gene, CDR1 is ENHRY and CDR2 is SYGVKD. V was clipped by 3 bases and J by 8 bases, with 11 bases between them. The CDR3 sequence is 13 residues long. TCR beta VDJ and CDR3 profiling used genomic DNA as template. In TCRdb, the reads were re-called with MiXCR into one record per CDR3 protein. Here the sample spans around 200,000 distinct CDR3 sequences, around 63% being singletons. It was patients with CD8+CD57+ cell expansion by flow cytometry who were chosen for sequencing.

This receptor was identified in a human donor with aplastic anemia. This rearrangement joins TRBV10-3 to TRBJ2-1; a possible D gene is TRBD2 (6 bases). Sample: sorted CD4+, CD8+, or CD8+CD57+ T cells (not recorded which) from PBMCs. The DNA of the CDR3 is TGTGCCATCAGTGATTTCCAGCGGGATGAGCAGTTCTTC. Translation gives CAISDFQRDEQFF.